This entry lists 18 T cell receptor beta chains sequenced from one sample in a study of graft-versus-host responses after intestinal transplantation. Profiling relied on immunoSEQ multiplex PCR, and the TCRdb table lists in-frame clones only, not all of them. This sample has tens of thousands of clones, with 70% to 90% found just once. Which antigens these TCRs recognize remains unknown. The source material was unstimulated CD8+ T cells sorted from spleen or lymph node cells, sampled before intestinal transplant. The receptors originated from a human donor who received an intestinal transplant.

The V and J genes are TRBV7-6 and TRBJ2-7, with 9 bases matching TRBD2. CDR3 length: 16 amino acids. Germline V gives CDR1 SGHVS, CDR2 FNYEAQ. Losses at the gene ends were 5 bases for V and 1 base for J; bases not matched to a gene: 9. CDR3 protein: CASSRGPSGVSYEQYF. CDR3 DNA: TGTGCCAGCAGCCGCGGGCCTAGCGGGGTATCCTACGAGCAGTACTTC.

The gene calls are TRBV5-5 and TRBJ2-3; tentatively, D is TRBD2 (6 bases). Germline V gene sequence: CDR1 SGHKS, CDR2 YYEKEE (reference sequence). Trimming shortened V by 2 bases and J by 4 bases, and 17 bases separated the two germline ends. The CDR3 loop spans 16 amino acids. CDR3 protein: CASSFPMTRTADTQYF. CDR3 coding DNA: TGTGCCAGCAGCTTCCCCATGACTAGGACGGCAGATACGCAGTATTTT. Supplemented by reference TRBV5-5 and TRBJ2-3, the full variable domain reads DAGVTQSPTHLIKTRGQQVTLRCSPISGHKSVSWYQQVLGQGPQFIFQYYEKEERGRGNFPDRFSARQFPNYSSELNVNALLLGDSALYLCASSFPMTRTADTQYFGPGTRLTVL.

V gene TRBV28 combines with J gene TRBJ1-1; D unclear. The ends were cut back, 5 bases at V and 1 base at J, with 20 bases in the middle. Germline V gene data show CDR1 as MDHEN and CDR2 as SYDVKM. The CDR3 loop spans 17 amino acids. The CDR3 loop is CASSVPRGGGSNTEAFF. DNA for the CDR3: TGTGCCAGCAGTGTACCAAGAGGCGGAGGGTCGAACACTGAAGCTTTCTTT.

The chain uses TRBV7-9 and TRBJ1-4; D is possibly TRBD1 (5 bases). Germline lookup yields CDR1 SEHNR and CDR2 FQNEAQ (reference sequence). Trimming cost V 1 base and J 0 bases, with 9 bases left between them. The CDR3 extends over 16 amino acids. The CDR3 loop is CASSLVDSSTNEKLFF. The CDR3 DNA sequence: TGTGCCAGCAGCTTAGTTGACAGCTCAACTAATGAAAAACTGTTTTTT.

The CDR3 reads CSVEVLASETQYF. The CDR3 DNA follows: TGCAGCGTTGAAGTCCTAGCGTCGGAGACCCAGTACTTC. The chain employs TRBV29-1 and TRBJ2-5; possibly TRBD2 for D (6 bases). This CDR3 comprises 13 residues. Germline CDR1 reads SQVTM; CDR2 reads ANQGSEA. Trimming removed 1 base at V and 5 bases at J, with 11 bases between. Together with reference TRBV29-1 and TRBJ2-5, the CDR3 gives the full variable domain: SAVISQKPSRDICQRGTSLTIQCQVDSQVTMMFWYRQQPGQSLTLIATANQGSEATYESGFVIDKFPISRPNLTFSTLTVSNMSPEDSSIYLCSVEVLASETQYFGPGTRLLVL.

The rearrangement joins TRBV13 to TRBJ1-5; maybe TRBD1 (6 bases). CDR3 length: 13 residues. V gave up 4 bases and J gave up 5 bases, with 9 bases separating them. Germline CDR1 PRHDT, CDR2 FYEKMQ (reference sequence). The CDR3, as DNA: TGTGCCAGCAGCTCCTACAGGGATCAGCCCCAGCATTTT. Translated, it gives CASSSYRDQPQHF.

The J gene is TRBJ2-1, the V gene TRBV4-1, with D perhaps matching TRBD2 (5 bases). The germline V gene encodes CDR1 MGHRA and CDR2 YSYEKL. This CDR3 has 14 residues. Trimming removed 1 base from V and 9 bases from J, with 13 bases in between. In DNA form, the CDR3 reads TGCGCCAGCAGCCAAGGTAGGGAGTCCGGTGAGCAGTTCTTC. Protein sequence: CASSQGRESGEQFF.

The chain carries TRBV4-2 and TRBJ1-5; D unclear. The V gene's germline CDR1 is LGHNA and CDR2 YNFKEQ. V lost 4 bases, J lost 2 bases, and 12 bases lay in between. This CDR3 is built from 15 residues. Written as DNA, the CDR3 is TGTGCCAGCAGCCCTCACGGGGAAGGCAATCAGCCCCAGCATTTT. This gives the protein CASSPHGEGNQPQHF.

As DNA, the CDR3 is TGTGCCAGCAGCGCCGGACTAGCGGGGGCTACCGGGGAGCTGTTTTTT. As protein: CASSAGLAGATGELFF. This sequence joins TRBV7-2 and TRBJ2-2; 13 nucleotides agree with TRBD2. This CDR3 region has 16 residues. V dropped 5 bases and J dropped 5; count of bases not matched to a gene: 5. Germline V gene data show CDR1 as SGHTA and CDR2 as FQGNSA.

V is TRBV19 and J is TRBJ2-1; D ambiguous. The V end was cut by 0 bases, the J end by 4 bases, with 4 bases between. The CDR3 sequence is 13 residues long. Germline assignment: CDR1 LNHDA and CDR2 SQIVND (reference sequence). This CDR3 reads CASSIDYYNEQFF. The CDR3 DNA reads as TGTGCCAGTAGTATAGACTATTACAATGAGCAGTTCTTC.

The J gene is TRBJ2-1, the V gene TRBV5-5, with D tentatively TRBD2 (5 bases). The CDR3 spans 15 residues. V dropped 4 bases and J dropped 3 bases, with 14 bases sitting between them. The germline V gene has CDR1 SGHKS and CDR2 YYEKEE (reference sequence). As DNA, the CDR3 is TGTGCCAGCAGCCCCAGGCCCGGAGGCTACAATGAGCAGTTCTTC. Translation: CASSPRPGGYNEQFF.

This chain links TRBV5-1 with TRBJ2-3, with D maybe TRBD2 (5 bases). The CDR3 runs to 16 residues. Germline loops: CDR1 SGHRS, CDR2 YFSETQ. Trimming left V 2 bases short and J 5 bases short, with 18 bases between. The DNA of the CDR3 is TGCGCCAGCAGCTTCGGGGTGGGGAATTCCCAAGATACGCAGTATTTT. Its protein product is CASSFGVGNSQDTQYF.

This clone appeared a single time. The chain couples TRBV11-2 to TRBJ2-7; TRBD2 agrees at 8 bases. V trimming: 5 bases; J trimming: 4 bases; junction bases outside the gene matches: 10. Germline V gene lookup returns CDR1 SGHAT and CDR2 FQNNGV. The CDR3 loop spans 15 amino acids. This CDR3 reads CASSPYKASGYEQYF. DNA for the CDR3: TGTGCCAGCAGCCCCTATAAAGCTAGCGGGTACGAGCAGTACTTC.

The DNA for the CDR3 is TGTGCCAGCAGCGTCGACTACCGGCAGTTCTTC. As protein: CASSVDYRQFF. This chain joins TRBV13 and TRBJ2-1, with D maybe TRBD2 (5 bases). The CDR3 is made up of 11 amino acids. Germline V lookup: CDR1 PRHDT, CDR2 FYEKMQ (reference sequence). Trimming stripped 5 bases from V and 12 bases from J, with 11 bases between.

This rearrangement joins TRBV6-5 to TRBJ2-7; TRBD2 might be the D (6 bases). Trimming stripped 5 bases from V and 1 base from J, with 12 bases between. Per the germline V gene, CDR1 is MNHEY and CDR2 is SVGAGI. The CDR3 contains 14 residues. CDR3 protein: CASSLAGSSYEQYF. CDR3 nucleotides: TGTGCCAGCAGTCTGGCGGGGTCGTCCTACGAGCAGTACTTC.

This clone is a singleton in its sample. CDR3 sequence (DNA): TGCGCCAGCAGCTTGGTCCCGTACTCCGGGACAGAAGCTTTCTTT. Translated, it gives CASSLVPYSGTEAFF. The rearrangement joins TRBV5-1 to TRBJ1-1, with a tentative D call TRBD1 (6 bases). With 0 bases removed from V and 8 bases from J, the gap between germline ends came to 17 bases. This CDR3 spans 15 amino acids. The germline CDR1 and CDR2 sequences are SGHRS and YFSETQ.

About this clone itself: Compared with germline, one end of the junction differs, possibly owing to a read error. The DNA of the CDR3 is TGTGCCAGCAGTTTAGAGGGAGGGGGGGGAGGATCGCTCTTT. It is translated as CASSLEGGGGGSLF. The chain is built from TRBV28 and TRBJ1-1; D possibly corresponds to TRBD1 (6 bases). Germline assignment: CDR1 MDHEN and CDR2 SYDVKM. The CDR3 runs to 14 residues.

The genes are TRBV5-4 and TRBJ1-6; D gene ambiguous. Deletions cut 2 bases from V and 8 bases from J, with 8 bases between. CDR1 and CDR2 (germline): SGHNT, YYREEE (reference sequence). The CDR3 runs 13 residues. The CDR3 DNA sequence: TGTGCCAGCAGCTTCGGGGAATATTCACCCCTCCACTTT. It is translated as CASSFGEYSPLHF. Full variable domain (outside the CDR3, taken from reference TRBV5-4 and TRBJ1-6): ETGVTQSPTHLIKTRGQQVTLRCSSQSGHNTVSWYQQALGQGPQFIFQYYREEENGRGNFPPRFSGLQFPNYSSELNVNALELDDSALYLCASSFGEYSPLHFGNGTRLTVT.